These 20 T cell receptor beta chains came from one sample sequenced in a study of glioma-infiltrating T cells after dendritic cell vaccination. TCRdb keeps only in-frame clones here, not all; method: immunoSEQ multiplex PCR. The sample records 95,000 or so clones, about 84% being singletons. The sample in question was blood, obtained before dendritic cell vaccination. The receptors shown here come from a human donor with glioblastoma.

The chain has TRBV14 and TRBJ1-1; TRBD1 is a possible D gene (6 bases). Germline V lookup: CDR1 SGHDN, CDR2 FVKESK. The CDR3 length is 13 residues. The V and J ends lost 3 bases and 5 bases respectively, with 10 bases between them. The CDR3 DNA reads as TGTGCCAGCAGCCAGGAGAGGGGGACTGAAGCTTTCTTT. Its protein is CASSQERGTEAFF.

The gene calls are TRBV30 and TRBJ1-2, with 8 nucleotides matching TRBD1. The ends lost 2 bases at V and 10 bases at J; junction bases unmatched: 6. Looked up from germline, CDR1 is GTSNPN and CDR2 is SVGIG (reference sequence). There are 12 residues in the CDR3. The CDR3 DNA sequence: TGTGCCTGGAGTCGGCAGACAGGGGACTACACCTTC. Translated: CAWSRQTGDYTF.

This chain links TRBV25-1 with TRBJ2-7, with a tentative D call TRBD2 (5 bases). V shed 8 bases and J shed 5 bases, with 16 bases lying between them. This CDR3 is 13 amino acids long. Germline values: CDR1 MGHDK, CDR2 SYGVNS. The DNA for the CDR3 is TGTGCCAGCGGAGGTCCTATCTCGGACGAGCAGTACTTC. This codes for CASGGPISDEQYF.

This chain connects TRBV6-5 to TRBJ1-2; possibly TRBD1 for D (5 bases). Deletions cut 0 bases from V and 7 bases from J, with 15 bases between. The CDR3 totals 15 residues. Per germline, CDR1 MNHEY and CDR2 SVGAGI. The DNA of the CDR3 is TGTGCCAGCAGTTACTCGCCGGGGGGGATGGGTGGCTACACCTTC. Translating gives CASSYSPGGMGGYTF.

The chain links TRBV5-1 to TRBJ2-2; TRBD2 aligns across 7 bases. CDR3 length: 15 amino acids. Germline V gene sequence: CDR1 SGHRS, CDR2 YFSETQ. V lost 3 bases and J lost 1; bases outside the gene matches: 3. CDR3 sequence reads: CASSWEGLNTGELFF. CDR3 DNA: TGCGCCAGCAGCTGGGAGGGATTGAACACCGGGGAGCTGTTTTTT.

The chain carries TRBV6-1 and TRBJ1-1, with unresolved D. The ends were cut back, 5 bases at V and 1 base at J, with 11 bases in the middle. Germline CDR1 MNHNS, CDR2 SASEGT. This CDR3 is built from 14 residues. This CDR3 reads CASSKITGNTEAFF. CDR3 DNA: TGTGCCAGCAGTAAAATTACCGGGAACACTGAAGCTTTCTTT.

This chain uses TRBV10-2 with TRBJ2-1; 10 bases fit TRBD2. The CDR3 is 14 amino acids. The V gene's germline CDR1 is WSHSY and CDR2 SAAADI. Trimming at V came to 3 bases and at J to 4 bases, leaving 0 bases not matched to a gene. CDR3 bases: TGCGCCAGCAGTGAAGCGGGGGGGTACAATGAGCAGTTCTTC. Translated, it gives CASSEAGGYNEQFF.

The CDR3 DNA sequence: TGTGCCAGCAGCCCTAGCGGGGTATATTACAATGAGCAGTTCTTC. Its protein is CASSPSGVYYNEQFF. This chain links TRBV6-5 with TRBJ2-1; 9 nucleotides match TRBD2. The CDR3 covers 15 residues. Germline V CDR1 and CDR2: MNHEY, SVGAGI. V lost 6 bases to trimming and J lost 4 bases; unmatched junction nucleotides: 7.

V usage is TRBV9 and J usage is TRBJ2-5; D is unresolved. The end of the DNA is better explained by TRBJ2-7, so the J call may be wrong. The length of the CDR3 is 12 residues. The germline V gene has CDR1 SGDLS and CDR2 YYNGEE. CDR3: CASSGNSYEQYF. DNA of the CDR3: TGTGCCAGCAGCGGTAACTCCTACGAGCAGTACTTC.

This clone showed up just a few times. The chain recombines TRBV11-2 with TRBJ1-1; D ambiguous. V was pared by 3 bases and J by 3 bases, with 5 bases between. The CDR3 is 12 amino acids. Germline CDR1 and CDR2: SGHAT and FQNNGV. The CDR3: CASSFLYTEAFF. The CDR3 DNA follows: TGTGCCAGCAGCTTCCTGTACACTGAAGCTTTCTTT.

This clone showed up just once. The chain joins TRBV5-4 to TRBJ2-7; 8 bases are shared with TRBD1. Germline trimming cut 4 bases from V and 6 bases from J; bases unmatched to any gene: 9. The germline V gene has CDR1 SGHNT and CDR2 YYREEE (reference sequence). The CDR3 length is 14 residues. The DNA for the CDR3 is TGTGCCAGCAGCGCCTCGACAGGGGATATCGAGCAGTACTTC. Its translation is CASSASTGDIEQYF.

The DNA of the CDR3 is TGCGCCAGCAGCTTGGAGGGACAGGGGAGCAATCAGCCCCAGCATTTT. Translating it yields CASSLEGQGSNQPQHF. The J gene is TRBJ1-5, the V gene TRBV5-1; 10 positions match TRBD1. This CDR3 has 16 amino acids. The J segment lost 1 base and the V segment lost 0 bases, leaving 1 base of the junction unmatched. Germline V gives CDR1 SGHRS, CDR2 YFSETQ.

This sequence joins TRBV15 and TRBJ1-2; D perhaps matches TRBD1 (6 bases). This CDR3 is built from 15 residues. Trimming took off 1 base at V and 8 bases at J, with 17 bases between the two ends. CDR1 and CDR2 (germline): LNHNV, YYDKDF (reference sequence). The CDR3 loop reads CATSRGDIGVGGYTF. The CDR3 nucleotides are TGTGCCACCAGCAGAGGGGACATAGGGGTGGGCGGCTACACCTTC.

The chain recombines TRBV29-1 with TRBJ2-3; 7 nucleotides line up with TRBD2. Trimming cost V 4 bases and J 3 bases; bases outside gene matches: 4. Germline V gene sequence: CDR1 SQVTM, CDR2 ANQGSEA. The CDR3 is 13 amino acids. The DNA of the CDR3 is TGCAGCGTTGTAGCGGGCAAGACAGATACGCAGTATTTT. It yields the protein CSVVAGKTDTQYF.

The sample holds one count of this clone. DNA for the CDR3: TGTGCCAGTAGTACGGGACAGCACTACGAGCAGTACTTC. Protein sequence: CASSTGQHYEQYF. The chain employs TRBV19 and TRBJ2-7, with 7 bases lining up with TRBD1. This CDR3 spans 13 amino acids. V shed 4 bases and J 3 bases; nucleotides not matched to a gene: 3. Germline V gene data show CDR1 as LNHDA and CDR2 as SQIVND (reference sequence).

The V gene is TRBV5-1, the J gene TRBJ2-7; tentative D call: TRBD1 (5 bases). Germline lookup yields CDR1 SGHRS and CDR2 YFSETQ. The CDR3 has 15 amino acids. V lost 1 base and J lost 2, with 13 bases in between. CDR3 amino acids: CASSLPGPPAYEQYF. CDR3 in DNA: TGCGCCAGCAGCTTGCCAGGGCCACCAGCCTACGAGCAGTACTTC. The complete variable domain, with remaining parts taken from reference TRBV5-1 and TRBJ2-7, reads KAGVTQTPRYLIKTRGQQVTLSCSPISGHRSVSWYQQTPGQGLQFLFEYFSETQRNKGNFPGRFSGRQFSNSRSEMNVSTLELGDSALYLCASSLPGPPAYEQYFGPGTRLTVT.

This clone was seen once. CDR3 residues: CASSSDRTYGYTF. The CDR3 nucleotides read TGTGCCAGCAGCTCGGACAGAACCTATGGCTACACCTTC. This chain uses TRBV7-2 with TRBJ1-2; tentatively, D is TRBD1 (6 bases). Per the germline V gene, CDR1 is SGHTA and CDR2 is FQGNSA. The ends were cut back, 4 bases at V and 4 bases at J, with 10 bases in the middle. CDR3 length: 13 residues.

The chain combines TRBV6-7 with TRBJ2-2, with D tentatively TRBD2 (6 bases). TRBV6-7 is reported as an ORF; its role is uncertain. V gave up 5 bases and J gave up 5 bases, with 15 bases separating them. CDR3 length equals 15 residues. The CDR3 bases are TGTGCCAGCAGTACGGGACTCCCGTGGACCGGGGAGCTGTTTTTT. Translated, it gives CASSTGLPWTGELFF.

This clone was picked up a small number of times. The chain couples TRBV19 to TRBJ2-2, with 10 bases fitting TRBD2. Germline V gene data show CDR1 as LNHDA and CDR2 as SQIVND (reference sequence). CDR3 size: 14 residues. V lost 8 bases and J lost 3; bases outside the gene matches: 3. CDR3 sequence reads: CASGGLADTGELFF. In DNA form, the CDR3 reads TGTGCCAGTGGAGGACTAGCGGACACCGGGGAGCTGTTTTTT.

The chain couples TRBV5-1 to TRBJ1-1; TRBD1 is a possible D gene (6 bases). Trimming took 4 bases from V and 5 from J, leaving 15 bases between them. CDR1 is SGHRS and CDR2 is YFSETQ in the germline V gene. This CDR3 has 14 residues. The CDR3 reads CASSPPGGMTEAFF. CDR3 nucleotides: TGCGCCAGCAGCCCTCCGGGGGGCATGACTGAAGCTTTCTTT.